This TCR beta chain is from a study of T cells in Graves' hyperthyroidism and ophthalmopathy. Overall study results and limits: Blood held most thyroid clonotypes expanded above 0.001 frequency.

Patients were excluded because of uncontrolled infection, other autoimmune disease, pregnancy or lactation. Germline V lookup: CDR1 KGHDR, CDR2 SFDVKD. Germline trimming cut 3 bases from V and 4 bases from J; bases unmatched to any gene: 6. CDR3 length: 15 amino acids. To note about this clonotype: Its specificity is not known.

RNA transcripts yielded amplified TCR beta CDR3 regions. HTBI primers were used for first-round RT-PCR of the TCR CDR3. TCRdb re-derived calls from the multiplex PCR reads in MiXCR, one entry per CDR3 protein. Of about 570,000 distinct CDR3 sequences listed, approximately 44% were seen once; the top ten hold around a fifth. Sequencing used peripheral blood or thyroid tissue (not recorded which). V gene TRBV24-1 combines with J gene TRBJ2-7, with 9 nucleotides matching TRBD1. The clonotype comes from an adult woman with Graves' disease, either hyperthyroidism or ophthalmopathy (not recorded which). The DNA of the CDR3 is TGTGCCACCAGTGATCCTGGGACAGGGTCTTACGAGCAGTACTTC. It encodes CATSDPGTGSYEQYF.